The 2 T cell receptor beta chains below were found in one sample sequenced in a study of CD4 T cells in relation to SARS-CoV-2 and coronaviruses. CD4+ T cells from unexposed donors were obtained before the COVID-19 pandemic (2011-2018). Repertoires were generated with immunoSEQ multiplex PCR, while TCRdb's copy carries only in-frame clones and drops some. This sample has some 65,000 clones, with 87% found just once. The sample was memory CD4+ T cells from PBMCs. The receptors shown here come from a human donor in good health.

The chain employs TRBV5-6 and TRBJ2-6; D may correspond to TRBD1 or TRBD2 (5 bases each). V shed 2 bases and J shed 0 bases, with 18 bases lying between them. CDR1 SGHDT and CDR2 YYEEEE come from the germline V gene. The CDR3 has 19 residues. CDR3 nucleotides: TGTGCCAGCAGCTTAATCTGGGGGAAGGGAATCTCTGGGGCCAACGTCCTGACTTTC. Translation gives CASSLIWGKGISGANVLTF. The full variable domain, with the rest looked up from reference TRBV5-6 and TRBJ2-6, is DAGVTQSPTHLIKTRGQQVTLRCSPKSGHDTVSWYQQALGQGPQFIFQYYEEEERQRGNFPDRFSGHQFPNYSSELNVNALLLGDSALYLCASSLIWGKGISGANVLTFGAGSRLTVL.

The rearrangement links TRBV16 to TRBJ1-1, with TRBD1 identical over 7 bases. The CDR3 sequence is 15 residues long. V trimming: 1 base; J trimming: 2 bases; junction bases outside the gene matches: 4. Germline V gene data show CDR1 as KGHSY and CDR2 as FQNENV. CDR3 nucleotides: TGTGCCAGCAGCCAATATTCAGGGGGTAACACTGAAGCTTTCTTT. Protein product: CASSQYSGGNTEAFF.